Each of the 15 T cell receptor beta chains below was sequenced from the same sample in a study of graft-versus-host responses after intestinal transplantation. Clones were sequenced by immunoSEQ multiplex PCR, and TCRdb holds only the in-frame ones, with some missing. The sample consists of over 75,000 clones, roughly nine tenths of them appearing once. These receptors have no identified antigens. The sequences come from unstimulated CD4+ T cells sorted from spleen or lymph node cells, collected before transplant. The receptors were sampled from a human donor who was the organ donor for an intestinal transplant.

This clone was seen just once. This rearrangement joins TRBV5-6 to TRBJ1-1; no clear D. V lost 0 bases and J lost 3, with 3 bases in between. Germline V lookup: CDR1 SGHDT, CDR2 YYEEEE. The CDR3 contains 12 residues. In DNA form, the CDR3 reads TGTGCCAGCAGCTTGGCGGACACTGAAGCTTTCTTT. Its protein product is CASSLADTEAFF.

The gene calls are TRBV5-6 and TRBJ2-6, with TRBD1 as a possible D gene (5 bases). Looked up from germline, CDR1 is SGHDT and CDR2 is YYEEEE. Trimming took 4 bases from V and 4 from J, leaving 18 bases between them. The CDR3 has 17 residues. CDR3 sequence: CASSPKLWGAGANVLTF. CDR3 nucleotides: TGTGCCAGCAGCCCAAAACTGTGGGGCGCAGGGGCCAACGTCCTGACTTTC.

This clone was observed a few times. CDR3 in amino acids: CTSSQDKQGKSPLHF. DNA of the CDR3: TGCACCAGCAGCCAAGATAAACAGGGAAAGTCACCCCTCCACTTT. The chain is built from TRBV1 and TRBJ1-6; TRBD1, as called in the table, went unchecked against the DNA. TRBV1 is a pseudogene segment. The CDR3 totals 15 residues.

The chain joins TRBV6-6 to TRBJ2-7, with unresolved D. Trimming left V 0 bases short and J 2 bases short, with 11 bases between. The CDR3 totals 15 residues. Per the germline V gene, CDR1 is MNHNY and CDR2 is SVGAGI (reference sequence). This CDR3 reads CASSYSNGGPYEQYF. The CDR3 bases are TGTGCCAGCAGTTACTCGAATGGCGGCCCCTACGAGCAGTACTTC.

V gene TRBV29-1 combines with J gene TRBJ2-7, with 9 nucleotides matching TRBD1. The V and J ends lost 7 bases and 2 bases, in that order; junction bases with no gene match: 9. Germline-derived CDR1 and CDR2 are SQVTM and ANQGSEA. The CDR3 runs to 14 residues. The CDR3 coding sequence is TGCAGCGCATTAACAGGGGGCCCTACCTACGAGCAGTACTTC. Amino acids: CSALTGGPTYEQYF.

J is TRBJ2-3 and V is TRBV18; D gene ambiguous. The V gene lost 2 bases and the J gene lost 6 bases, with 12 bases spanning the gap. The CDR3 loop spans 14 amino acids. Germline V lookup: CDR1 KGHSH, CDR2 LQKENI. The CDR3 loop reads CASSPTTPWDTQYF. The CDR3 bases are TGTGCCAGCTCACCAACCACACCATGGGATACGCAGTATTTT.

V is TRBV18 and J is TRBJ1-1; D remains ambiguous. CDR3 size: 12 residues. Germline V gene sequence: CDR1 KGHSH, CDR2 LQKENI. V was shortened by 2 bases and J by 8 bases, with 9 bases between the two germline ends. CDR3 residues: CASSPRRPEAFF. The DNA for the CDR3 is TGTGCCAGCTCACCAAGGAGACCCGAAGCTTTCTTT.

This clone has only one observation. The J gene is TRBJ1-2, the V gene TRBV5-1, with 8 positions matching TRBD1. There are 12 residues in the CDR3. V was clipped by 8 bases and J by 4 bases; unmatched bases: 4. Germline CDR1 is SGHRS and CDR2 is YFSETQ. The CDR3 spells CASRDRGYGYTF. For the CDR3, the DNA is TGCGCCAGTAGAGACAGGGGCTATGGCTACACCTTC. Full variable domain (remainder filled in from reference TRBV5-1 and TRBJ1-2): KAGVTQTPRYLIKTRGQQVTLSCSPISGHRSVSWYQQTPGQGLQFLFEYFSETQRNKGNFPGRFSGRQFSNSRSEMNVSTLELGDSALYLCASRDRGYGYTFGSGTRLTVV.

The chain links TRBV29-1 to TRBJ1-2; TRBD1 aligns across 7 bases. J gave up 8 bases and V 6 bases, and 12 bases lay outside the gene matches. The germline gives CDR1 SQVTM, CDR2 ANQGSEA. The CDR3 spans 13 residues. CDR3 coding DNA: TGCAGCGTCACCGCGACAGGGTCGGGAGGCTACACCTTC. Protein sequence: CSVTATGSGGYTF.

This clone was seen a single time. As DNA, the CDR3 is TGTGCCAGCAGTTTTCCCTCGGCTAGCCGAGAAGAGACCCAGTACTTC. This translates into CASSFPSASREETQYF. The chain joins TRBV28 to TRBJ2-5; D may be TRBD2 (5 bases). Germline CDR1 and CDR2: MDHEN and SYDVKM. V lost 3 bases and J lost 3, with 17 bases in between. The CDR3 length is 16 residues. The full variable domain, with the rest looked up from reference TRBV28 and TRBJ2-5, is DVKVTQSSRYLVKRTGEKVFLECVQDMDHENMFWYRQDPGLGLRLIYFSYDVKMKEKGDIPEGYSVSREKKERFSLILESASTNQTSMYLCASSFPSASREETQYFGPGTRLLVL.

The chain carries TRBV19 and TRBJ1-1; TRBD1 aligns across 7 bases. V lost 6 bases to trimming and J lost 4 bases; unmatched junction nucleotides: 14. The CDR3 loop spans 16 amino acids. CDR1 and CDR2 (germline): LNHDA, SQIVND (reference sequence). CDR3 residues: CASRNQDRWGGTEAFF. Written as DNA, the CDR3 is TGTGCCAGTAGGAACCAGGACAGGTGGGGAGGCACTGAAGCTTTCTTT.

The rearrangement uses TRBV7-2 and TRBJ2-1; TRBD2 agrees at 10 bases. The CDR3 is 16 residues long. The V gene's germline CDR1 is SGHTA and CDR2 FQGNSA. After removal of 6 bases from V and 12 bases from J, the junction contained 17 bases not matched to a gene. CDR3 bases: TGTGCCAGCAGACAAGCCGCTAGCGGGGGCACCTCAGGGCAGTTCTTC. Protein: CASRQAASGGTSGQFF.

The chain links TRBV5-1 to TRBJ2-1; D gene ambiguous. V lost 4 bases and J 8 bases, leaving 19 bases between the germline ends. CDR3 size: 15 residues. Germline V gene sequence: CDR1 SGHRS, CDR2 YFSETQ. The CDR3 sequence: CASSRDETTLDEQFF. The CDR3 DNA reads TGCGCCAGCAGCCGAGATGAAACTACATTGGATGAGCAGTTCTTC.

This clone was found once. The rearrangement uses TRBV28 and TRBJ1-5; no definite D call. The CDR3 sequence is 12 residues long. Trimming cost V 5 bases and J 9 bases, with 11 bases left between them. The germline V gene encodes CDR1 MDHEN and CDR2 SYDVKM. The CDR3 nucleotides are TGTGCCAGCAGTCCCCCGCATAGGCCCCAGCATTTT. This translates into CASSPPHRPQHF.

This clone was picked up one time. This chain connects TRBV14 to TRBJ2-7, with TRBD1 as a possible D gene (6 bases). CDR3 length equals 13 residues. Germline V gene sequence: CDR1 SGHDN, CDR2 FVKESK. The V and J ends lost 4 bases and 7 bases respectively, with 14 bases between them. As DNA, the CDR3 is TGTGCCAGCAGCCCTTACAGGGTTGGAGAGCAGTACTTC. Its protein is CASSPYRVGEQYF.